This TCR beta chain was documented in a study of blood T cell repertoires in COVID-19. Across the study: The study drew acute and convalescent COVID-19 samples from the United States, Italy and Spain.

The CDR3 loop spans 15 amino acids. The trim removed 5 bases at V and 7 bases at J, leaving 5 bases unmatched. CDR1 SEHNR and CDR2 FQNEAQ come from the germline V gene (reference sequence). In the study's own analysis: Nucleated cell number was recorded as an estimate derived from reference gene primer amplification. Generated by immunoSEQ multiplex PCR, the TCRdb table keeps only in-frame clones and is missing some. Clone size and V and J calls were adopted from that table, with D and trimming inferred from the DNA. The table lists hundreds of thousands of clones, around 85% of them singletons, with about 2.7% in the top ten.

The source is a woman aged 50 to 65 who had recovered from COVID-19. Sequenced: PBMCs or T cells enriched from blood (not recorded which). The V call is TRBV7-9, the J call TRBJ2-1; 13 bases align to TRBD2. The CDR3 protein is CASSPVLAGGNEQFF. CDR3 nucleotide sequence: TGTGCCAGCAGCCCAGTACTAGCGGGGGGGAATGAGCAGTTCTTC. The variable domain in full, with the rest retrieved from reference TRBV7-9 and TRBJ2-1, is DTGVSQNPRHKITKRGQNVTFRCDPISEHNRLYWYRQTLGQGPEFLTYFQNEAQLEKSRLLSDRFSAERPKGSFSTLEIQRTEQGDSAMYLCASSPVLAGGNEQFFGPGTRLTVL.